This T cell receptor beta chain is drawn from a study of blood T cell repertoires in COVID-19. The sample holds a few counts of this clone. This CDR3 has 15 residues. Germline CDR1 WNHNN, CDR2 SYGVQD (reference sequence). V lost 3 bases, J lost 7 bases, and 9 bases stayed unmatched. This table comes from immunoSEQ multiplex PCR, and its TCRdb copy is limited to in-frame clones, with some not included. The sample contains around 100,000 clones, 80% to 85% of which appear only once. The sequenced sample was peripheral blood. The gene calls are TRBV10-1 and TRBJ1-2; 9 positions agree with TRBD1. This TCR was sampled from a man between 65 and 79 years old with acute or convalescent COVID-19. The CDR3 reads CASSDSGTGFGGYTF. In DNA form, the CDR3 reads TGCGCCAGCAGTGACAGCGGGACAGGGTTTGGTGGCTACACCTTC.